This TCR beta chain was identified in a study of CD8 T cells in ankylosing spondylitis. The study, taken as a whole, reports: There were earlier reports of some motif variants in reactive arthritis synovial fluid and blood. In ankylosing spondylitis blood, a motif of eight highly homologous TCR beta variants appeared characteristic. It was reported that disease-linked clones were significantly enriched in matched ankylosing spondylitis synovial fluid. With a CD8+ phenotype, disease-linked clones were relatively rare in peripheral blood.

One entry per CDR3 protein results from TCRdb running MiXCR on the 5' RACE reads. This sample has approximately 220,000 distinct CDR3 sequences; around a quarter occur once, and the top ten carry about 7%. The CDR3 totals 17 residues. Trimming removed 5 bases at V and 7 bases at J, with 23 bases between. Germline CDR1 reads SGHAT; CDR2 reads FQNNGV. This clonotype was recorded many times. Its antigen is undetermined. The clonotype was recovered from a male donor with ankylosing spondylitis or in good health (not recorded which). The sequenced sample was blood, either unsorted or a sorted T cell fraction (not recorded which). The V call is TRBV11-2, the J call TRBJ1-4; the D gene is possibly TRBD1 (5 bases). The DNA of the CDR3 is TGTGCCAGCAGCCCCACAGGCCGGAGTCGAAAAAGTGAAAAACTGTTTTTT. Amino acid sequence: CASSPTGRSRKSEKLFF.